The next 16 T cell receptor beta chains were all read from a single sample in a study of blood T cell repertoires in COVID-19. Data came from immunoSEQ multiplex PCR; TCRdb stores just in-frame clones and leaves some out. The repertoire has approximately 250,000 clones, just under 90% of them found once; the top ten carry over 4%. The sequencing sample was made of PBMCs or T cells enriched from blood (not recorded which). These receptors originate from a woman aged 25 to 45 with acute COVID-19.

The chain combines TRBV5-6 with TRBJ2-1, with D possibly being TRBD2 (7 bases). The CDR3 is 18 amino acids. Trimming shortened V by 2 bases and J by 2 bases, and 20 bases separated the two germline ends. Germline lookup yields CDR1 SGHDT and CDR2 YYEEEE. Here the CDR3 DNA reads TGTGCCAGCAGCTTAGGGGGGGGCGTCACGATCCCCTACAATGAGCAGTTCTTC. As protein: CASSLGGGVTIPYNEQFF.

The genes are TRBV19 and TRBJ2-4, with 8 positions matching TRBD1. J gave up 7 bases and V 3 bases, and 11 bases lay outside the gene matches. The CDR3 is made up of 16 amino acids. Germline V gene sequence: CDR1 LNHDA, CDR2 SQIVND (reference sequence). CDR3 bases: TGTGCCAGTAGTATTCGCACTGAGGGGGACAGGAACATTCAGTACTTC. It yields the protein CASSIRTEGDRNIQYF.

The chain couples TRBV10-3 to TRBJ2-7, with 12 bases fitting TRBD2. Germline lookup yields CDR1 ENHRY and CDR2 SYGVKD. The CDR3 is 15 residues long. Germline trimming cut 7 bases from V and 2 bases from J; bases unmatched to any gene: 6. The CDR3 here is CAIIKTSGRTYEQYF. CDR3 coding DNA: TGTGCCATCATTAAGACTAGCGGGAGAACCTACGAGCAGTACTTC.

This rearrangement joins TRBV5-1 to TRBJ2-7; 10 nucleotides align to TRBD2. Trimming at V came to 4 bases and at J to 4 bases, leaving 23 bases not matched to a gene. This CDR3 has 20 amino acids. From germline, CDR1 is SGHRS and CDR2 YFSETQ. The DNA for the CDR3 is TGCGCCAGCAGCCGCTCCCCTGGGGGGCTAGCGGGAGCGGCTGGGTACGAGCAGTACTTC. It is translated as CASSRSPGGLAGAAGYEQYF.

The chain couples TRBV6-5 to TRBJ2-7; 12 nucleotides align to TRBD2. The V segment lost 7 bases and the J segment 2 bases; nucleotides outside the gene matches: 6. CDR3 length: 15 residues. CDR1 MNHEY and CDR2 SVGAGI come from the germline V gene. CDR3 nucleotide sequence: TGTGCCAGCAACCGACTAGCGGGAGCCCCCTACGAGCAGTACTTC. Translated, it gives CASNRLAGAPYEQYF.

The rearrangement uses TRBV7-2 and TRBJ2-7; unclear D gene. With 2 bases removed from V and 1 base from J, the gap between germline ends came to 9 bases. This CDR3 region has 14 residues. Germline assignment: CDR1 SGHTA and CDR2 FQGNSA. CDR3 coding DNA: TGTGCCAGCAGCTTATCTGGAGAATCCTACGAGCAGTACTTC. It specifies CASSLSGESYEQYF.

V usage is TRBV5-1 and J usage is TRBJ2-7; the D gene is possibly TRBD2 (5 bases). CDR3 size: 15 residues. Germline V CDR1 and CDR2: SGHRS, YFSETQ. Trimming pared 1 base from V and 6 bases from J, leaving 17 bases between. The CDR3 spells CASSLLRDPPAEQYF. CDR3 DNA sequence: TGCGCCAGCAGCTTGCTCCGGGATCCCCCCGCCGAGCAGTACTTC. Complete variable domain (other parts from reference TRBV5-1 and TRBJ2-7): KAGVTQTPRYLIKTRGQQVTLSCSPISGHRSVSWYQQTPGQGLQFLFEYFSETQRNKGNFPGRFSGRQFSNSRSEMNVSTLELGDSALYLCASSLLRDPPAEQYFGPGTRLTVT.

The rearrangement joins TRBV19 to TRBJ2-1, with a tentative D call TRBD2 (5 bases). The CDR3 is made up of 15 amino acids. Germline V gene data show CDR1 as LNHDA and CDR2 as SQIVND (reference sequence). Trimming pared 0 bases from V and 4 bases from J, leaving 10 bases between. The CDR3 here is CASSIETTAYNEQFF. The CDR3, as DNA: TGTGCCAGTAGTATAGAGACTACGGCATACAATGAGCAGTTCTTC. The full variable domain, in which reference TRBV19 and TRBJ2-1 provide the parts outside the CDR3, is DGGITQSPKYLFRKEGQNVTLSCEQNLNHDAMYWYRQDPGQGLRLIYYSQIVNDFQKGDIAEGYSVSREKKESFPLTVTSAQKNPTAFYLCASSIETTAYNEQFFGPGTRLTVL.

This chain links TRBV19 with TRBJ2-1, with D perhaps matching TRBD2 (6 bases). Germline loops: CDR1 LNHDA, CDR2 SQIVND (reference sequence). This CDR3 has 13 residues. V was clipped by 9 bases and J by 8 bases, with 17 bases between them. In nucleotides, the CDR3 is TGTGCCAGCGAGGATCGAAGCGGGTATGAGCAGTTCTTC. Protein: CASEDRSGYEQFF.

The V call is TRBV9, the J call TRBJ1-5; 9 nucleotides agree with TRBD1. V lost 5 bases and J lost 7; bases outside the gene matches: 7. The CDR3 extends over 14 amino acids. Germline lookup yields CDR1 SGDLS and CDR2 YYNGEE. The CDR3, as DNA: TGTGCCAGCAGTGATAACAGGGGGCACCAGCCCCAGCATTTT. It translates to CASSDNRGHQPQHF.

The CDR3 region is CASGRGRVYEQYF. The CDR3 region has the DNA TGTGCCAGCGGACGCGGGAGGGTCTACGAGCAGTACTTC. The gene calls are TRBV28 and TRBJ2-7, with TRBD2 matching over 9 bases. V was clipped by 8 bases and J by 3 bases; unmatched bases: 5. The CDR3 sequence is 13 residues long. The V gene's germline CDR1 is MDHEN and CDR2 SYDVKM.

The V call is TRBV19, the J call TRBJ1-2; possibly TRBD1 for D (5 bases). V was pared by 7 bases and J by 5 bases, with 11 bases between. This CDR3 is built from 12 residues. The germline V gene has CDR1 LNHDA and CDR2 SQIVND (reference sequence). The CDR3 DNA reads TGTGCCAGTACTACGGGGGGGTATGGCTACACCTTC. Translating it yields CASTTGGYGYTF.

This sequence joins TRBV5-1 and TRBJ2-2; 10 bases fit TRBD1. This CDR3 has 15 residues. The germline V gene encodes CDR1 SGHRS and CDR2 YFSETQ. Germline trimming cut 4 bases from V and 4 bases from J; bases unmatched to any gene: 4. CDR3 sequence: CASSKGQGSTGELFF. The DNA for the CDR3 is TGCGCCAGCAGCAAGGGACAGGGGAGCACCGGGGAGCTGTTTTTT.

This CDR3 reads CASSQAGLAASYEQYF. CDR3 DNA sequence: TGTGCCAGCAGCCAAGCTGGACTAGCGGCCTCCTACGAGCAGTACTTC. V gene TRBV4-2 combines with J gene TRBJ2-7, with 10 bases matching TRBD2. The V and J ends lost 1 base and 0 bases, in that order; junction bases with no gene match: 3. The CDR3 loop spans 16 amino acids. Germline-derived CDR1 and CDR2 are LGHNA and YNFKEQ.

For the CDR3, the DNA is TGCGCCAGCAGCCAGACGGGAGCGGCTAGCGGGACCTACGAGCAGTACTTC. Amino acids: CASSQTGAASGTYEQYF. The chain is built from TRBV4-1 and TRBJ2-7; 9 nucleotides match TRBD2. The length of the CDR3 is 17 residues. Germline-derived CDR1 and CDR2 are MGHRA and YSYEKL. J gave up 2 bases and V 3 bases, and 11 bases lay outside the gene matches.

The V gene is TRBV30, the J gene TRBJ2-7, with 7 bases that match TRBD2. This CDR3 contains 15 residues. J lost 4 bases, V lost 1 base, and 10 bases had no gene match. In germline, CDR1 is GTSNPN, CDR2 SVGIG (reference sequence). The CDR3: CAWSGRAGAVYEQYF. The CDR3 DNA is TGTGCCTGGAGTGGAAGGGCGGGAGCGGTGTACGAGCAGTACTTC.